The 26 T cell receptor beta chains below all came from one sample that was sequenced in a study of vaccination effects on CD4 cells after COVID-19. No antigens are known for them. Only in-frame clones appear in the TCRdb table, and some are missing; sequencing was by immunoSEQ multiplex PCR. Of tens of thousands of clones listed, about 80% were seen once; the top ten hold more than 0.85%. Peptide-pool stimulation followed by sequencing identified expanded antigen-specific CD4+ clonotypes in the ViraFEST assay. Cultured cells yielded isolated CD4+ T cells after around 10 days. Vaccination of participants consisted of two doses of either the BNT162b2 or mRNA-1273 vaccine. The source material was CD4+ T cells from PBMCs cultured with HCoV-OC43 spike peptides, sampled after COVID-19 vaccination. Subset: HCoV-OC43 spike overlapping peptide pool stimulation. The receptors were gathered from a human donor who received a COVID-19 vaccine.

V and J are TRBV5-1 and TRBJ2-2; D gene uncertain. CDR3 size: 14 residues. V gave up 2 bases and J gave up 0 bases, with 5 bases separating them. Looked up from germline, CDR1 is SGHRS and CDR2 is YFSETQ. CDR3 bases: TGCGCCAGCAGCTTTCCAGCGAACACCGGGGAGCTGTTTTTT. Translation: CASSFPANTGELFF.

The chain employs TRBV7-3 and TRBJ2-1; unclear D gene. Germline assignment: CDR1 SGHTA and CDR2 FQGTGA. The CDR3 extends over 13 amino acids. Trimming shortened V by 1 base and J by 3 bases, and 4 bases separated the two germline ends. CDR3 in DNA: TGTGCCAGCAGCTTAAACAGCTACAATGAGCAGTTCTTC. The encoded protein is CASSLNSYNEQFF. Together with reference TRBV7-3 and TRBJ2-1, the CDR3 gives the full variable domain: GAGVSQTPSNKVTEKGKYVELRCDPISGHTALYWYRQSLGQGPEFLIYFQGTGAADDSGLPNDRFFAVRPEGSVSTLKIQRTERGDSAVYLCASSLNSYNEQFFGPGTRLTVL.

Comment on this clone: Additional DNA sequences in this sample encode the identical CDR3. As DNA, the CDR3 is TGCGCCAGCAGCACAACAGCAACTAATGAAAAACTGTTTTTT. Encoded protein: CASSTTATNEKLFF. The rearrangement links TRBV5-1 to TRBJ1-4; D is uncertain. Trimming removed 4 bases from V and 0 bases from J, with 7 bases in between. The CDR3 has 14 residues. The germline V gene encodes CDR1 SGHRS and CDR2 YFSETQ.

The V gene is TRBV3-1 (or the pseudogene TRBV3-2), the J gene TRBJ1-2; D gene ambiguous. Germline V CDR1 and CDR2: LGHDT, YNNKEL (reference sequence). The CDR3 loop spans 18 amino acids. V gave up 0 bases and J gave up 0 bases, with 17 bases separating them. The CDR3 loop is CASSQEGAGRTTNYGYTF. The CDR3 nucleotides read TGTGCCAGCAGCCAAGAAGGCGCAGGACGGACCACTAACTATGGCTACACCTTC.

The chain employs TRBV3-1 (or the pseudogene TRBV3-2) and TRBJ2-2; no clear D gene. The CDR3 runs 15 residues. Germline V gene lookup returns CDR1 LGHDT and CDR2 YNNKEL (reference sequence). Trimming pared 4 bases from V and 3 bases from J, leaving 12 bases between. The CDR3 here is CASSRTPRYTGELFF. DNA for the CDR3: TGTGCCAGCAGCCGGACGCCCCGATACACCGGGGAGCTGTTTTTT.

This chain links TRBV9 with TRBJ2-3, with TRBD1 identical over 7 bases. CDR3 length equals 15 residues. V was clipped by 4 bases and J by 2 bases; unmatched bases: 7. Germline V gives CDR1 SGDLS, CDR2 YYNGEE. In DNA, the CDR3 is TGTGCCAGCAGCCTAGGACAGGATTTCACAGATACGCAGTATTTT. Translation gives CASSLGQDFTDTQYF.

This clone was counted a single time. The V and J genes are TRBV6-5 and TRBJ2-1, with no clear D. The V and J ends lost 8 bases and 0 bases respectively, with 11 bases between them. The CDR3 is 14 amino acids. Per germline, CDR1 MNHEY and CDR2 SVGAGI. In DNA, the CDR3 is TGTGCCAGCCTCCTTGTGAGCTCCTACAATGAGCAGTTCTTC. Its protein product is CASLLVSSYNEQFF.

The chain uses TRBV5-8 and TRBJ2-3, with 7 positions matching TRBD1. This CDR3 contains 15 residues. V trimming: 4 bases; J trimming: 2 bases; junction bases outside the gene matches: 7. CDR1 is SGHTS, CDR2 YDEGEE, per germline. CDR3 amino acids: CASSRQGLFTDTQYF. The CDR3, as DNA: TGTGCCAGCAGCCGACAGGGTCTGTTCACAGATACGCAGTATTTT.

The chain combines TRBV7-9 with TRBJ1-6; possibly TRBD1 for D (6 bases). Trimming left V 5 bases short and J 9 bases short, with 11 bases between. The V gene's germline CDR1 is SEHNR and CDR2 FQNEAQ (reference sequence). This CDR3 has 13 amino acids. The chain's CDR3 is CASSHLGASPLHF. CDR3 sequence (DNA): TGTGCCAGCAGCCACTTGGGGGCTTCACCCCTCCACTTT.

The rearrangement uses TRBV4-1 and TRBJ1-1, with 9 bases lining up with TRBD1. Losses at the gene ends were 3 bases for V and 7 bases for J; bases not matched to a gene: 9. Germline loops: CDR1 MGHRA, CDR2 YSYEKL. This CDR3 comprises 15 residues. CDR3: CASSQVGTGTLEAFF. CDR3 coding DNA: TGCGCCAGCAGCCAGGTCGGGACAGGGACTCTTGAAGCTTTCTTT.

The rearrangement uses TRBV11-2 and TRBJ2-5, with TRBD1 identical over 7 bases. CDR1 is SGHAT and CDR2 is FQNNGV in the germline V gene. Trimming took 4 bases from V and 4 from J; bases not matched to a gene: 3. The CDR3 consists of 13 residues. The chain's CDR3 is CASSSTGAETQYF. In DNA form, the CDR3 reads TGTGCCAGCAGCTCCACAGGGGCAGAGACCCAGTACTTC.

This clone turned up a few times. This chain joins TRBV5-1 and TRBJ1-3, with unresolved D. V was shortened by 3 bases and J by 1 base, with 14 bases between the two germline ends. Germline V gene sequence: CDR1 SGHRS, CDR2 YFSETQ. This CDR3 contains 16 residues. The CDR3 DNA reads as TGCGCCAGCAGCTCGGGTATACTGAGATCTGGAAACACCATATATTTT. Protein sequence: CASSSGILRSGNTIYF.

The rearrangement joins TRBV7-2 to TRBJ2-2; D gene ambiguous. Germline CDR1 and CDR2: SGHTA and FQGNSA. Trimming removed 1 base from V and 6 bases from J, with 6 bases in between. The CDR3 runs to 13 residues. Written as DNA, the CDR3 is TGTGCCAGCAGCTTAGACAGCGCCGGGGAGCTGTTTTTT. Translating it yields CASSLDSAGELFF.

This clone was seen a few times. The chain combines TRBV19 with TRBJ1-5; 7 bases line up with TRBD1. The J segment lost 3 bases and the V segment lost 10 bases, leaving 3 bases of the junction unmatched. The length of the CDR3 is 12 residues. The germline V gene has CDR1 LNHDA and CDR2 SQIVND (reference sequence). The CDR3: CATKGANQPQHF. In DNA form, the CDR3 reads TGTGCCACGAAGGGGGCCAATCAGCCCCAGCATTTT.

The chain is built from TRBV25-1 and TRBJ2-5, with 8 nucleotides matching TRBD2. V trimming: 2 bases; J trimming: 0 bases; junction bases outside the gene matches: 2. Germline-derived CDR1 and CDR2 are MGHDK and SYGVNS. This CDR3 is built from 15 residues. DNA for the CDR3: TGTGCCAGCAGTGAAAAGCGGGGGTACCAAGAGACCCAGTACTTC. As protein: CASSEKRGYQETQYF.

The chain joins TRBV5-1 to TRBJ2-3; weak D call: TRBD1 (5 bases). The length of the CDR3 is 15 residues. The germline V gene has CDR1 SGHRS and CDR2 YFSETQ. V lost 0 bases and J lost 0, with 8 bases in between. The CDR3 sequence is CASSLARASTDTQYF. CDR3 coding DNA: TGCGCCAGCAGCTTGGCCAGGGCAAGCACAGATACGCAGTATTTT.

This sequence joins TRBV10-3 and TRBJ2-7, with TRBD1 matching over 8 bases. The CDR3 runs 14 residues. CDR1 is ENHRY and CDR2 is SYGVKD in the germline V gene. With V trimmed by 6 bases and J by 1 base, 5 bases remained unmatched. The CDR3 DNA sequence: TGTGCCATCAGCCCCGGACAGGGATCCTACGAGCAGTACGTC. Protein sequence: CAISPGQGSYEQYV.

This chain joins TRBV3-1 (or the pseudogene TRBV3-2) and TRBJ1-4; D is perhaps TRBD1 (6 bases). V lost 4 bases and J lost 4, with 10 bases in between. There are 14 residues in the CDR3. The V gene's germline CDR1 is LGHDT and CDR2 YNNKEL (reference sequence). The CDR3 region is CASSRRGFNEKLFF. Written as DNA, the CDR3 is TGTGCCAGCAGCCGAAGGGGGTTTAATGAAAAACTGTTTTTT.

The chain uses TRBV6-1 and TRBJ1-2; D is possibly TRBD1 (6 bases). Deletions cut 0 bases from V and 4 bases from J, with 12 bases between. The germline CDR1 and CDR2 sequences are MNHNS and SASEGT. The CDR3 length is 15 residues. The chain's CDR3 is CASSEAGGLAYGYTF. CDR3 sequence (DNA): TGTGCCAGCAGTGAAGCGGGGGGGCTGGCCTATGGCTACACCTTC.

This sequence joins TRBV19 and TRBJ2-5; 7 nucleotides line up with TRBD2. This CDR3 spans 13 amino acids. Trimming removed 3 bases from V and 5 bases from J; junction bases left unmatched: 3. The germline V gene has CDR1 LNHDA and CDR2 SQIVND (reference sequence). The CDR3 nucleotides read TGTGCCAGTAGTATGGGGGGGGAGGAGACCCAGTACTTC. Its protein is CASSMGGEETQYF.

The chain is built from TRBV6-1 and TRBJ2-2; 9 nucleotides line up with TRBD2. CDR3 length: 17 amino acids. V was pared by 5 bases and J by 5 bases, with 12 bases of the junction left unmatched. CDR1 and CDR2 (germline): MNHNS, SASEGT. The chain's CDR3 is CASSKVSGGRGTGELFF. CDR3 nucleotides: TGTGCCAGCAGTAAAGTAAGCGGGGGGCGAGGAACCGGGGAGCTGTTTTTT.

The chain uses TRBV9 and TRBJ2-4; 7 nucleotides align to TRBD2. V shed 4 bases, J shed 8 bases, and the junction held 3 bases outside the gene matches. The CDR3 runs to 12 residues. Germline-derived CDR1 and CDR2 are SGDLS and YYNGEE. The CDR3 bases are TGTGCCAGCAGCTCTGGGGGGGACATTCAGTACTTC. It codes for CASSSGGDIQYF.

This chain joins TRBV5-1 and TRBJ1-1; D may be TRBD1 (5 bases). CDR3 size: 13 residues. Per germline, CDR1 SGHRS and CDR2 YFSETQ. Between the trimmed V and J ends, which lost 4 bases and 6 bases, there was a span of 13 bases. The CDR3 reads CASSRGRDAEAFF. The CDR3 region has the DNA TGCGCCAGCAGCCGGGGGAGGGACGCTGAAGCTTTCTTT. Complete variable domain (other parts from reference TRBV5-1 and TRBJ1-1): KAGVTQTPRYLIKTRGQQVTLSCSPISGHRSVSWYQQTPGQGLQFLFEYFSETQRNKGNFPGRFSGRQFSNSRSEMNVSTLELGDSALYLCASSRGRDAEAFFGQGTRLTVV.

This chain connects TRBV18 to TRBJ2-3; no clear D gene. Trimming shortened V by 0 bases and J by 3 bases, and 13 bases separated the two germline ends. The CDR3 spans 16 residues. Germline values: CDR1 KGHSH, CDR2 LQKENI. The CDR3 loop is CASSPPAEFATDTQYF. CDR3 coding DNA: TGTGCCAGCTCACCACCGGCTGAATTTGCAACAGATACGCAGTATTTT.

The chain couples TRBV18 to TRBJ2-3, with TRBD1 matching 7 bases. The CDR3 runs 14 residues. Losses at the gene ends were 1 base for V and 5 bases for J; bases not matched to a gene: 3. CDR1 and CDR2 from the germline V gene are KGHSH and LQKENI. The CDR3 nucleotides are TGTGCCAGCTCACCACTGCCAGGGGGAGATACGCAGTATTTT. This sequence encodes CASSPLPGGDTQYF.

The gene calls are TRBV5-1 and TRBJ2-6; TRBD1 matches at 9 bases. In germline, CDR1 is SGHRS, CDR2 YFSETQ. The CDR3 runs 15 residues. Unmatched junction bases numbered 3, after V lost 4 bases and J lost 4 bases. CDR3 DNA: TGCGCCAGCAGCCTACAGGGGGCCGGGGCCAACGTCCTGACTTTC. Protein sequence: CASSLQGAGANVLTF.